One sample yielded the 15 T cell receptor beta chains listed below, sequenced in a study of CD8 T cells in ankylosing spondylitis. TCRdb fed the 5' RACE reads into MiXCR, producing one record per CDR3 protein. The sample holds some 140,000 distinct CDR3 sequences, approximately 8.4% seen once. The sample was synovial fluid, either unsorted or a sorted T cell fraction (not recorded which). These TCRs come from a male donor with ankylosing spondylitis.

In this sample, this clonotype turned up a few times. The chain combines TRBV5-1 with TRBJ2-3; 12 nucleotides agree with TRBD2. After removal of 3 bases from V and 0 bases from J, the junction contained 2 bases not matched to a gene. Germline V CDR1 and CDR2: SGHRS, YFSETQ. The CDR3 consists of 16 residues. The CDR3 sequence: CASSSTSGSSTDTQYF. The CDR3 DNA reads as TGCGCCAGCAGCTCGACTAGCGGGAGTAGCACAGATACGCAGTATTTT.

The chain links TRBV6-1 to TRBJ1-3; D may be TRBD1 (5 bases). Germline CDR1 reads MNHNS; CDR2 reads SASEGT. CDR3 length: 14 residues. The ends were cut back, 5 bases at V and 5 bases at J, with 13 bases in the middle. As DNA, the CDR3 is TGTGCCAGCAGTCCTGGTGGGGGGAGAAACACCATATATTTT. The encoded protein is CASSPGGGRNTIYF.

This clonotype has more than one count but fewer than ten. The chain carries TRBV25-1 and TRBJ2-2, with D tentatively TRBD1 (5 bases). This CDR3 region has 15 residues. Trimming cost V 6 bases and J 7 bases, with 18 bases left between them. Per the germline V gene, CDR1 is MGHDK and CDR2 is SYGVNS. The CDR3 DNA is TGTGCCAGCAGCCAAGGTTGGGGCGCGTACGGGGAGCTGTTTTTT. The encoded protein is CASSQGWGAYGELFF. The variable domain in full, with the rest retrieved from reference TRBV25-1 and TRBJ2-2, is EADIYQTPRYLVIGTGKKITLECSQTMGHDKMYWYQQDPGMELHLIHYSYGVNSTEKGDLSSESTVSRIRTEHFPLTLESARPSHTSQYLCASSQGWGAYGELFFGEGSRLTVL.

This clonotype was recorded many times. J is TRBJ2-1 and V is TRBV10-3; D is possibly TRBD1 (7 bases). The CDR3 sequence is 12 residues long. Germline-derived CDR1 and CDR2 are ENHRY and SYGVKD. Trimming removed 5 bases from V and 8 bases from J, with 10 bases in between. CDR3 sequence reads: CAISPGGYEQFF. The CDR3 region has the DNA TGTGCCATCAGTCCAGGGGGGTATGAGCAGTTCTTC.

In its sample, this clonotype was seen a few times. The chain couples TRBV19 to TRBJ2-1; tentative D call: TRBD2 (5 bases). The germline CDR1 and CDR2 sequences are LNHDA and SQIVND (reference sequence). The V end was cut by 3 bases, the J end by 4 bases, with 10 bases between. This CDR3 contains 14 residues. CDR3 protein: CASSILAAYNEQFF. The DNA of the CDR3 is TGTGCCAGTAGTATCCTAGCAGCGTACAATGAGCAGTTCTTC.

The chain carries TRBV2 and TRBJ1-1; TRBD1 agrees at 8 bases. Germline CDR1 is SNHLY and CDR2 is FYNNEI. The length of the CDR3 is 16 residues. V lost 0 bases, J lost 0 bases, and 3 bases stayed unmatched. This CDR3 reads CASSEARGRVNTEAFF. Here the CDR3 DNA reads TGTGCCAGCAGTGAAGCCAGGGGGCGCGTGAACACTGAAGCTTTCTTT.

The J gene is TRBJ1-2, the V gene TRBV28, with 10 positions matching TRBD1. V was clipped by 5 bases and J by 6 bases; unmatched bases: 6. The length of the CDR3 is 14 residues. Germline loops: CDR1 MDHEN, CDR2 SYDVKM. The CDR3 sequence is CASSPPGQGNGYTF. The CDR3 DNA is TGTGCCAGCAGTCCTCCGGGACAGGGGAATGGCTACACCTTC.

This clonotype was seen at least ten times. This chain joins TRBV7-3 and TRBJ2-3, with D maybe TRBD2 (5 bases). This CDR3 contains 14 residues. The V gene's germline CDR1 is SGHTA and CDR2 FQGTGA. Trimming pared 5 bases from V and 11 bases from J, leaving 20 bases between. This CDR3 reads CASSKRASSDMQYF. The CDR3 nucleotides read TGTGCCAGCAGCAAACGGGCTAGCTCAGACATGCAGTATTTT. Based on the CDR3 plus reference TRBV7-3 and TRBJ2-3, the full variable domain is GAGVSQTPSNKVTEKGKYVELRCDPISGHTALYWYRQSLGQGPEFLIYFQGTGAADDSGLPNDRFFAVRPEGSVSTLKIQRTERGDSAVYLCASSKRASSDMQYFGPGTRLTVL.

This clonotype was detected many times. The V call is TRBV5-1, the J call TRBJ2-3, with TRBD2 matching over 12 bases. CDR1 and CDR2 from the germline V gene are SGHRS and YFSETQ. With V trimmed by 4 bases and J by 6 bases, 12 bases remained unmatched. The length of the CDR3 is 17 residues. The CDR3 coding sequence is TGCGCCAGCAGCCCTATCCCGACTAGCGGGAGTGGGGATACGCAGTATTTT. It codes for CASSPIPTSGSGDTQYF.

This clonotype was detected many times. This chain connects TRBV5-6 to TRBJ2-3, with D possibly matching TRBD2 (5 bases). Trimming cost V 0 bases and J 1 base, with 9 bases left between them. Germline V gene data show CDR1 as SGHDT and CDR2 as YYEEEE. CDR3 length: 15 amino acids. CDR3 region: CASSLVGRGTDTQYF. CDR3 sequence (DNA): TGTGCCAGCAGCTTGGTAGGGCGGGGCACAGATACGCAGTATTTT.

This clonotype appeared a few times. The chain couples TRBV20-1 to TRBJ2-3, with D possibly being TRBD2 (5 bases). The CDR3 sequence is 15 residues long. V shed 3 bases and J shed 6 bases, with 19 bases lying between them. CDR1 is DFQATT and CDR2 is SNEGSKA in the germline V gene (reference sequence). The CDR3, as DNA: TGCAGTGCTAGGCCACTAGGTTCTTCATTGGATACGCAGTATTTT. It encodes CSARPLGSSLDTQYF.

The chain combines TRBV20-1 with TRBJ2-7, with D perhaps TRBD2 (6 bases). CDR1 and CDR2 from the germline V gene are DFQATT and SNEGSKA (reference sequence). The CDR3 contains 15 residues. Between the trimmed V and J ends, which lost 0 bases and 3 bases, there was a span of 15 bases. The chain's CDR3 is CSAREAYSGLYEQYF. CDR3 nucleotide sequence: TGCAGTGCTAGAGAGGCCTATAGCGGACTCTACGAGCAGTACTTC.

CDR3 loop: CASSLLPGATADTQYF. The DNA of the CDR3 is TGTGCCAGCAGTCTTCTTCCGGGGGCCACCGCAGATACGCAGTATTTT. The gene calls are TRBV27 and TRBJ2-3; the D gene could be TRBD1 or TRBD2 (6 bases each). V was shortened by 5 bases and J by 4 bases, with 19 bases between the two germline ends. This CDR3 has 16 amino acids. CDR1 and CDR2 (germline): MNHEY, SMNVEV (reference sequence).

This chain uses TRBV2 with TRBJ1-5; perhaps TRBD1 as D (6 bases). Trimming removed 2 bases at V and 6 bases at J, with 17 bases between. Germline CDR1 is SNHLY and CDR2 is FYNNEI. The CDR3 has 16 residues. CDR3 in amino acids: CASSEFEGQGGQPQHF. The DNA of the CDR3 is TGTGCCAGCAGTGAATTTGAGGGCCAAGGGGGTCAGCCCCAGCATTTT.

This clonotype was counted ten times or more. The chain recombines TRBV20-1 with TRBJ1-2; 11 nucleotides agree with TRBD1. After removal of 0 bases from V and 5 bases from J, the junction contained 5 bases not matched to a gene. The CDR3 extends over 15 amino acids. The germline gives CDR1 DFQATT, CDR2 SNEGSKA (reference sequence). CDR3 DNA sequence: TGCAGTGCTAGAGATCTAGGACAGGGGGCTTATGGCTACACCTTC. Encoded protein: CSARDLGQGAYGYTF.